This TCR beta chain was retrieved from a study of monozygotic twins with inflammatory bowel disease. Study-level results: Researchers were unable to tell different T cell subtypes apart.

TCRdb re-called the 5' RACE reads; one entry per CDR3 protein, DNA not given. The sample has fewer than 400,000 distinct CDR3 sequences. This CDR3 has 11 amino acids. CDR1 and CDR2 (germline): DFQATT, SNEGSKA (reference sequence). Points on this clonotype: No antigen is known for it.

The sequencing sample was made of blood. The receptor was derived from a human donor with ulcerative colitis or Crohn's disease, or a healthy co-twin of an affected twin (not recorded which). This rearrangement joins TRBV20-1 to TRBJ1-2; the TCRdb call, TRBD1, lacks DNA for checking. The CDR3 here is CSAPPVYGYTF.